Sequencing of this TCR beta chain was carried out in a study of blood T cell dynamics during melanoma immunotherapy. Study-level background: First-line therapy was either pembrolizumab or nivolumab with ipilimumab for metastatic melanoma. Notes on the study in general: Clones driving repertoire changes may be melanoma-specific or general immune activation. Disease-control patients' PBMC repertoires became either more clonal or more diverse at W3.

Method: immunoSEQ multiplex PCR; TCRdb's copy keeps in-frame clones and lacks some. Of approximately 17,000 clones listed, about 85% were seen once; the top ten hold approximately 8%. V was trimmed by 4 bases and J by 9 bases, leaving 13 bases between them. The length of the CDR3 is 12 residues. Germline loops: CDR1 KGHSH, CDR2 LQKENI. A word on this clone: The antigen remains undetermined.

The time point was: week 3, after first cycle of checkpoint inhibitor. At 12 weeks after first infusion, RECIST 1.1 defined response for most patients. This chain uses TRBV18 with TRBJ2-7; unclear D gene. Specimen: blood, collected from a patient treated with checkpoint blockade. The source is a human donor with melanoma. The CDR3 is CASSQLNLGQYF. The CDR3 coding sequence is TGTGCCAGCTCACAACTAAATCTCGGGCAGTACTTC. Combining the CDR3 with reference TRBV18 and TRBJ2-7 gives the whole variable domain NAGVMQNPRHLVRRRGQEARLRCSPMKGHSHVYWYRQLPEEGLKFMVYLQKENIIDESGMPKERFSAEFPKEGPSILRIQQVVRGDSAAYFCASSQLNLGQYFGPGTRLTVT.